This T cell receptor beta chain was captured by sequencing in a study of T cell responses to AZD1222 COVID-19 vaccine. TCRdb keeps only in-frame clones here, not all; method: immunoSEQ multiplex PCR. The sample carries 80,000 or so clones, around nine tenths recorded once. This clone has only a few counts. V lost 8 bases, J lost 1 base, and 20 bases lay in between. Germline values: CDR1 SGHVS, CDR2 FQNEAQ. The CDR3 is 16 amino acids. The material was peripheral blood, obtained on day 0 of AZD1222 vaccination. The receptor's source is an adult in good health. This chain uses TRBV7-8 with TRBJ1-2; maybe TRBD1 (6 bases). The CDR3 bases are TGTGCCAGCTCCGCTACTCAGGGGACTGTTAACTATGGCTACACCTTC. Its protein is CASSATQGTVNYGYTF.